This T cell receptor (beta chain) was recorded in a study of blood T cells in healthy people across ages. A second roughly 6 to 11 cycle PCR used barcoded and J-beta primers. TCRdb passed the 5' RACE reads through MiXCR, listing each CDR3 protein once. The data show about 760,000 distinct CDR3 sequences, with approximately 53% seen just once and more than 25% held by the top ten. A word on this clonotype: Its antigen is unidentified.

Germline lookup yields CDR1 KGHDR and CDR2 SFDVKD. V was pared by 4 bases and J by 1 base, with 10 bases between. The CDR3 is made up of 16 amino acids. Overall study findings and caveats: Unsorted PBMCs prevented conclusive naive versus antigen-experienced comparison.

The material sequenced was blood. The origin of this receptor is a man between 40 and 49 years old in good health. The chain employs TRBV24-1 and TRBJ2-6; D not certain. The CDR3 DNA is TGTGCCACCAGTGAATTAGACGGATCTGGGGCCAACGTCCTGACTTTC. It specifies CATSELDGSGANVLTF.